The 24 T cell receptor beta chains reported below all come from one sample, sequenced in a study of radiotherapy plus CTLA-4 blockade in lung cancer (dated by TCRdb to the late 2010s). The receptor library was made with the immunoSEQ multiplex PCR assay. As stored in TCRdb, this immuneACCESS dataset retains in-frame rearrangements with V and J assigned. A fraction of the clones does not appear; measured against another copy, unresolved V genes explain less than half of the discrepancy, and the remainder lacks a known reason. In all, the sample holds approximately 67,000 clones, and over 75% of those were seen once. The ten largest make up approximately 4.1% of the sample. The sample here was peripheral blood, taken from a patient treated with radiotherapy plus ipilimumab. The receptors shown here come from a human donor with non-small cell lung cancer who had a partial response to radiotherapy plus ipilimumab.

V usage is TRBV7-9 and J usage is TRBJ1-3; the match to TRBD1 covers 7 bases. This CDR3 contains 14 residues. Per germline, CDR1 SEHNR and CDR2 FQNEAQ (reference sequence). Trimming removed 4 bases from V and 4 bases from J; junction bases left unmatched: 4. Here the CDR3 reads CASSWGQSGNTIYF. CDR3 coding DNA: TGTGCCAGCAGCTGGGGACAGTCCGGAAACACCATATATTTT.

The chain carries TRBV27 and TRBJ2-1; 9 bases align to TRBD2. The CDR3 length is 15 residues. V dropped 5 bases and J dropped 8; count of bases not matched to a gene: 10. CDR1 is MNHEY, CDR2 SMNVEV, per germline (reference sequence). CDR3: CASSIASGTGDEQFF. In DNA, the CDR3 is TGTGCCAGCAGTATCGCTAGCGGGACGGGGGATGAGCAGTTCTTC.

The rearrangement uses TRBV2 and TRBJ1-2; D perhaps matches TRBD1 (6 bases). V dropped 3 bases and J dropped 7 bases, with 15 bases sitting between them. Germline CDR1 is SNHLY and CDR2 is FYNNEI. The CDR3 loop spans 14 amino acids. The CDR3 DNA follows: TGTGCCAGCAGTGATACCCCAGTGGGGGCTGGCTACACCTTC. Protein product: CASSDTPVGAGYTF.

The chain employs TRBV5-1 and TRBJ2-1; D is perhaps TRBD2 (5 bases). The ends were cut back, 0 bases at V and 5 bases at J, with 12 bases in the middle. The CDR3 is made up of 15 amino acids. The germline V gene encodes CDR1 SGHRS and CDR2 YFSETQ. CDR3 loop: CASSLGGSRNNEQFF. Here the CDR3 DNA reads TGCGCCAGCAGCTTGGGAGGGAGCCGAAACAATGAGCAGTTCTTC.

The chain has TRBV19 and TRBJ2-2; TRBD2 matches at 8 bases. The CDR3 is 14 amino acids. CDR1 and CDR2 (germline): LNHDA, SQIVND (reference sequence). With V trimmed by 5 bases and J by 3 bases, 2 bases remained unmatched. The CDR3 sequence: CASSGGRYTGELFF. The CDR3 coding sequence is TGTGCCAGTAGTGGCGGGAGGTACACCGGGGAGCTGTTTTTT.

The chain carries TRBV5-1 and TRBJ2-7; maybe TRBD1 (6 bases). Per germline, CDR1 SGHRS and CDR2 YFSETQ. Trimming stripped 4 bases from V and 0 bases from J, with 20 bases between. CDR3 length equals 17 residues. In nucleotides, the CDR3 is TGCGCCAGCAGCCCCGACTATGACAGGCACCCCTCCTACGAGCAGTACTTC. Amino acids: CASSPDYDRHPSYEQYF. Full variable domain (missing parts from reference TRBV5-1 and TRBJ2-7): KAGVTQTPRYLIKTRGQQVTLSCSPISGHRSVSWYQQTPGQGLQFLFEYFSETQRNKGNFPGRFSGRQFSNSRSEMNVSTLELGDSALYLCASSPDYDRHPSYEQYFGPGTRLTVT.

CDR3 in DNA: TGCGCCAGCAGTGCCGGGGTAGCGGGAGTCAATGAGCAGTTCTTC. Translation gives CASSAGVAGVNEQFF. The chain combines TRBV10-2 with TRBJ2-1, with TRBD2 identical over 9 bases. Germline CDR1 WSHSY, CDR2 SAAADI. Trimming took 4 bases from V and 6 from J; bases not matched to a gene: 7. The CDR3 is made up of 15 amino acids.

The gene calls are TRBV7-3 and TRBJ2-2; D remains unclear. The CDR3 consists of 13 residues. Trimming removed 0 bases from V and 4 bases from J, with 3 bases in between. CDR1 is SGHTA and CDR2 is FQGTGA in the germline V gene. The CDR3 bases are TGTGCCAGCAGCTTAACCAGCACCGGGGAGCTGTTTTTT. Translation: CASSLTSTGELFF.

This chain links TRBV27 with TRBJ1-5, with TRBD1 as a possible D gene (6 bases). The CDR3 runs 15 residues. Germline values: CDR1 MNHEY, CDR2 SMNVEV (reference sequence). V lost 3 bases and J 4 bases, leaving 13 bases between the germline ends. The CDR3 loop reads CASSFGGGLNQPQHF. The CDR3 DNA is TGTGCCAGCAGTTTTGGGGGGGGGCTAAATCAGCCCCAGCATTTT.

The chain uses TRBV6-8 and TRBJ2-3; 14 nucleotides agree with TRBD2. CDR3 length equals 20 residues. CDR1 and CDR2 (germline): MNHGY, SAAAGT. Trimming took 3 bases from V and 4 from J; bases not matched to a gene: 15. CDR3 region: CASSYPPTSGRAGYSDTQYF. DNA of the CDR3: TGTGCCAGCAGTTATCCCCCGACTAGCGGGAGGGCCGGTTACTCAGATACGCAGTATTTT.

This chain joins TRBV7-3 and TRBJ1-1; unclear D gene. CDR3 length: 13 residues. Germline CDR1 is SGHTA and CDR2 is FQGTGA. The ends were cut back, 5 bases at V and 0 bases at J, with 7 bases in the middle. CDR3 residues: CASSLQVNTEAFF. CDR3 bases: TGTGCCAGCAGCCTCCAGGTGAACACTGAAGCTTTCTTT.

In this sample, this clone turned up once. The chain combines TRBV7-2 with TRBJ2-2, with 8 positions matching TRBD2. Germline CDR1 is SGHTA and CDR2 is FQGNSA. The CDR3 covers 19 residues. V lost 1 base to trimming and J lost 1 base; unmatched junction nucleotides: 11. The CDR3 DNA reads TGTGCCAGCAGCTTAGGGAGTAGCGGGACCAAGAAGAACACCGGGGAGCTGTTTTTT. Translating gives CASSLGSSGTKKNTGELFF.

V is TRBV5-1 and J is TRBJ2-2, with 9 bases identical to TRBD2. Germline lookup yields CDR1 SGHRS and CDR2 YFSETQ. J gave up 6 bases and V 4 bases, and 7 bases lay outside the gene matches. CDR3 length: 15 residues. This CDR3 reads CASSGVAGAPGELFF. The CDR3 nucleotides are TGCGCCAGCAGCGGTGTAGCGGGAGCCCCCGGGGAGCTGTTTTTT. Together with reference TRBV5-1 and TRBJ2-2, the CDR3 gives the full variable domain: KAGVTQTPRYLIKTRGQQVTLSCSPISGHRSVSWYQQTPGQGLQFLFEYFSETQRNKGNFPGRFSGRQFSNSRSEMNVSTLELGDSALYLCASSGVAGAPGELFFGEGSRLTVL.

The genes are TRBV5-1 and TRBJ1-2; D perhaps matches TRBD1 (5 bases). Germline V gene lookup returns CDR1 SGHRS and CDR2 YFSETQ. The CDR3 is made up of 13 amino acids. Trimming took 4 bases from V and 4 from J, leaving 11 bases between them. For the CDR3, the DNA is TGCGCCAGCAGCCCGACCGGGGGCTATGGCTACACCTTC. This translates into CASSPTGGYGYTF.

V gene TRBV6-6 combines with J gene TRBJ1-2; possibly TRBD1 for D (5 bases). This CDR3 has 14 residues. From germline, CDR1 is MNHNY and CDR2 SVGAGI (reference sequence). V was cut by 7 bases and J by 4 bases, with 16 bases left in between. The CDR3 sequence: CASMVPGIGYGYTF. The CDR3 region has the DNA TGTGCCAGCATGGTCCCAGGGATAGGCTATGGCTACACCTTC.

The V and J genes are TRBV10-3 and TRBJ2-2, with D maybe TRBD1 (6 bases). This CDR3 has 16 amino acids. The germline V gene encodes CDR1 ENHRY and CDR2 SYGVKD. Trimming left V 0 bases short and J 2 bases short, with 10 bases between. The CDR3 nucleotides read TGTGCCATCAGTGAGTCTCCGGACAGTAACACCGGGGAGCTGTTTTTT. This sequence encodes CAISESPDSNTGELFF.

The rearrangement links TRBV28 to TRBJ2-7; maybe TRBD1 (6 bases). The V gene lost 6 bases and the J gene lost 0 bases, with 12 bases spanning the gap. The CDR3 totals 14 residues. Germline V CDR1 and CDR2: MDHEN, SYDVKM. The CDR3 DNA is TGTGCCAGCAGAGTTACAGGGAGCTCCTACGAGCAGTACTTC. Translated: CASRVTGSSYEQYF.

This chain links TRBV27 with TRBJ2-3; 8 positions agree with TRBD2. The CDR3 covers 14 residues. The V gene's germline CDR1 is MNHEY and CDR2 SMNVEV (reference sequence). The ends lost 5 bases at V and 2 bases at J; junction bases unmatched: 3. CDR3 loop: CASSLAGYTDTQYF. DNA for the CDR3: TGTGCCAGCAGTCTAGCGGGTTACACAGATACGCAGTATTTT.

The sample holds one count of this clone. V is TRBV4-2 and J is TRBJ1-1; TRBD1 matches 8 bases. This CDR3 has 17 residues. The germline CDR1 and CDR2 sequences are LGHNA and YNFKEQ. The ends lost 3 bases at V and 0 bases at J; junction bases unmatched: 9. CDR3 DNA sequence: TGTGCCAGCAGCCAGGATCAGGGGGCCAAGATGAACACTGAAGCTTTCTTT. Translation gives CASSQDQGAKMNTEAFF.

The chain recombines TRBV29-1 with TRBJ2-2; TRBD2 agrees at 10 bases. Germline values: CDR1 SQVTM, CDR2 ANQGSEA. The CDR3 loop spans 14 amino acids. Trimming took 5 bases from V and 6 from J; bases not matched to a gene: 6. The CDR3 DNA reads as TGCAGCGTTAAACTAGCGGGAATGGCCGGGGAGCTGTTTTTT. Protein: CSVKLAGMAGELFF.

As concerns this clone: The junction departs from the called germline gene at one end, perhaps through a read error. The V call is TRBV29-1, the J call TRBJ2-1; 8 nucleotides align to TRBD2. Germline V gene lookup returns CDR1 SQVTM and CDR2 ANQGSEA. The CDR3 sequence is 16 residues long. CDR3 bases: TGCAGCGGACGTAAGTCCGGGACTAGGCTAAGCGGTGAGGAGTTCTTC. Translated, it gives CSGRKSGTRLSGEEFF.

The rearrangement uses TRBV4-1 and TRBJ2-6; 9 bases fit TRBD1. There are 18 residues in the CDR3. In germline, CDR1 is MGHRA, CDR2 YSYEKL. J gave up 2 bases and V 0 bases, and 5 bases lay outside the gene matches. The CDR3 nucleotides read TGCGCCAGCAGCCAAGAATCACAGGGGGCTACTGGGGCCAACGTCCTGACTTTC. Translation gives CASSQESQGATGANVLTF.

The V gene is TRBV15, the J gene TRBJ1-5; 7 nucleotides agree with TRBD1. The CDR3 totals 15 residues. Germline loops: CDR1 LNHNV, CDR2 YYDKDF (reference sequence). Trimming removed 2 bases from V and 7 bases from J; junction bases left unmatched: 8. The CDR3 loop is CATSRSGGDRQPQHF. CDR3 DNA: TGTGCCACCAGCAGATCGGGAGGGGACAGACAGCCCCAGCATTTT.

CDR3 in DNA: TGTGCTAGTGGTCTCCAAGCGGGATCCTCCTACAATGAGCAGTTCTTC. Its protein is CASGLQAGSSYNEQFF. The V gene is TRBV12-5, the J gene TRBJ2-1, with 7 positions matching TRBD2. With V trimmed by 5 bases and J by 0 bases, 7 bases remained unmatched. CDR1 is LGHNT and CDR2 is FRNRAP in the germline V gene. The CDR3 spans 16 residues.